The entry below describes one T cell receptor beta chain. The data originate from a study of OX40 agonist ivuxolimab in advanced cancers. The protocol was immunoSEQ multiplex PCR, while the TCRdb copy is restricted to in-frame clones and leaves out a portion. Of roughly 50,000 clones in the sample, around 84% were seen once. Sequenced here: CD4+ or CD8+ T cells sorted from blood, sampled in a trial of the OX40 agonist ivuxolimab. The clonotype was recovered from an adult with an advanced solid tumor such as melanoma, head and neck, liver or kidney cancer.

As DNA, the CDR3 is TGTGCCAGTAGTATGGATACTAGGGGGAGTGATTCACCCCTCCACTTT. Residues: CASSMDTRGSDSPLHF. The chain uses TRBV19 and TRBJ1-6; maybe TRBD1 (6 bases). Trimming cost V 3 bases and J 8 bases, with 17 bases left between them. Germline V gene sequence: CDR1 LNHDA, CDR2 SQIVND (reference sequence). There are 16 residues in the CDR3.